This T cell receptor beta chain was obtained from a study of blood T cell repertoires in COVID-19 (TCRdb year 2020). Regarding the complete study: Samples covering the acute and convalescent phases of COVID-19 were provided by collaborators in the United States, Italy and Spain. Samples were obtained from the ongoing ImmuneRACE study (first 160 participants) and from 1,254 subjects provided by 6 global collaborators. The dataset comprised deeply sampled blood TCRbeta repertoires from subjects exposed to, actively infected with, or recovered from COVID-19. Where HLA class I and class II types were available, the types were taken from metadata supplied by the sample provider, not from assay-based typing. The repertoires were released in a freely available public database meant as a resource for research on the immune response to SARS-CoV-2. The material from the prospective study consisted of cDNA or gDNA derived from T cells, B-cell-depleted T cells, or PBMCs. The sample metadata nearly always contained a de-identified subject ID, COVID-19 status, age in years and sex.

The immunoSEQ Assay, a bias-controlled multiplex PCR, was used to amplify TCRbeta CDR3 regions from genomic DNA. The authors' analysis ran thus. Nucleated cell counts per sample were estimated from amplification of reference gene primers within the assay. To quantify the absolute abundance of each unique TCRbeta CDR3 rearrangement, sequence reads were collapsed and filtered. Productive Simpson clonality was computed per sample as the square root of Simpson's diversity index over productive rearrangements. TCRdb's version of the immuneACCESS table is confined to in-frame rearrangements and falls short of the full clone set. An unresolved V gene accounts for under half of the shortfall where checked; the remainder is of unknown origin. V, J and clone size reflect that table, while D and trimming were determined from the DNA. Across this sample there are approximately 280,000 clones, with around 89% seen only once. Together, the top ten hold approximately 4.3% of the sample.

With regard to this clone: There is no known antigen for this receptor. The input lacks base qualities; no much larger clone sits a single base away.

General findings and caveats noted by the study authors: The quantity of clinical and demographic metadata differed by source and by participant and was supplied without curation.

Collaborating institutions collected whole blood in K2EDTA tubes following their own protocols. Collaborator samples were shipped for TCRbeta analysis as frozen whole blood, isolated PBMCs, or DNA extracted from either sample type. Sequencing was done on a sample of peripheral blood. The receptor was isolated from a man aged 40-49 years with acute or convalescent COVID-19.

The CDR3 is CASSSARTPGQPQHF. The nucleotides read TGTGCCAGCAGCTCCGCAAGGACCCCAGGGCAGCCCCAGCATTTT. The V and J genes are TRBV7-2 and TRBJ1-5; TRBD1 is possibly the D segment (5 matching bases). CDR1 is given as SGHTA and CDR2 as FQGNSA, both from the germline V gene. V is shortened by 4 bases, J by 7 bases, and the region joining them spans 17 bases. The CDR3 runs 15 amino acids, cysteine and phenylalanine included. Just CDR3 DNA is preserved here, 45 bases in frame from base 1.